The next 11 T cell receptor beta chains were all read from a single sample in a study of cytomegalovirus exposure and HLA in healthy donors (dated by TCRdb to between 2016 and 2019). Library preparation employed the immunoSEQ multiplex PCR assay. The multiplex PCR relied on a mix of 60 forward primers for TCR Vbeta segments and 13 reverse primers for TCR Jbeta segments. The source is immuneACCESS, and TCRdb retained only in-frame sequences with V and J called. Part of the clones is not carried over; for the studies checked, unresolved V genes explain less than half of this, and the remainder is unexplained. In all, the sample holds under 200,000 clones, and around four fifths of those were seen once. The ten biggest clones cover under 2% of the sample. The sample comprised PBMCs. These receptors originate from a woman under 30 in good health and CMV-seronegative.

This chain joins TRBV28 and TRBJ2-3, with TRBD2 identical over 15 bases. CDR3 length: 19 residues. Trimming took 9 bases from V and 2 from J; bases not matched to a gene: 15. CDR1 and CDR2 from the germline V gene are MDHEN and SYDVKM. The CDR3 DNA is TGTGCCAGTCACCCCCTTTCGGGACTAGCGGGAGGATACACAGATACGCAGTATTTT. It translates to CASHPLSGLAGGYTDTQYF. The full variable domain, rest sourced from reference TRBV28 and TRBJ2-3, is DVKVTQSSRYLVKRTGEKVFLECVQDMDHENMFWYRQDPGLGLRLIYFSYDVKMKEKGDIPEGYSVSREKKERFSLILESASTNQTSMYLCASHPLSGLAGGYTDTQYFGPGTRLTVL.

This sequence joins TRBV10-3 and TRBJ1-1, with D unclear. The CDR3 covers 10 residues. Deletions cut 6 bases from V and 11 bases from J, with 10 bases between. Germline V gene data show CDR1 as ENHRY and CDR2 as SYGVKD. The CDR3 loop is CAIRGPVAFF. The CDR3 bases are TGTGCCATCAGGGGCCCAGTGGCTTTCTTT.

The chain couples TRBV2 to TRBJ1-1; no clear D gene. The CDR3 has 14 amino acids. V was pared by 3 bases and J by 1 base, with 9 bases between. Germline V gene lookup returns CDR1 SNHLY and CDR2 FYNNEI. Here the CDR3 reads CASSESIWNTEAFF. The CDR3, as DNA: TGTGCCAGCAGTGAGAGTATCTGGAACACTGAAGCTTTCTTT.

This clone was counted a few times. This chain connects TRBV7-9 to TRBJ2-1, with D tentatively TRBD1 (6 bases). The CDR3 spans 14 residues. Germline CDR1 SEHNR, CDR2 FQNEAQ (reference sequence). V was pared by 2 bases and J by 6 bases, with 11 bases between. The CDR3 reads CASSLWGPGNEQFF. CDR3 sequence (DNA): TGTGCCAGCAGCTTATGGGGGCCGGGCAATGAGCAGTTCTTC.

V gene TRBV7-3 combines with J gene TRBJ2-5, with 8 nucleotides matching TRBD1. With V trimmed by 5 bases and J by 2 bases, 7 bases remained unmatched. Germline V CDR1 and CDR2: SGHTA, FQGTGA. This CDR3 is 15 amino acids long. The CDR3 loop reads CASSRGQVSQETQYF. The CDR3 nucleotides read TGTGCCAGCAGCCGGGGACAGGTTTCACAAGAGACCCAGTACTTC.

The J gene is TRBJ1-5, the V gene TRBV7-9, with D possibly matching TRBD1 (5 bases). Germline assignment: CDR1 SEHNR and CDR2 FQNEAQ (reference sequence). Trimming removed 5 bases at V and 2 bases at J, with 16 bases between. CDR3 length: 16 residues. The CDR3 here is CASSRTRGNGNQPQHF. Written as DNA, the CDR3 is TGTGCCAGCAGCCGTACAAGGGGAAATGGCAATCAGCCCCAGCATTTT.

The rearrangement uses TRBV5-1 and TRBJ2-7, with 10 nucleotides matching TRBD2. J gave up 3 bases and V 2 bases, and 5 bases lay outside the gene matches. CDR3 length: 15 residues. CDR1 is SGHRS, CDR2 YFSETQ, per germline. In DNA, the CDR3 is TGCGCCAGCAGCTTTACAGCGGGGGGGCGCTACGAGCAGTACTTC. It encodes CASSFTAGGRYEQYF.

This clone has just one count. The chain employs TRBV4-1 and TRBJ1-2, with unresolved D. Trimming cost V 0 bases and J 5 bases, with 10 bases left between them. Germline CDR1 MGHRA, CDR2 YSYEKL. The CDR3 length is 14 residues. This chain's CDR3 is CASSQDWARYGYTF. CDR3 in DNA: TGCGCCAGCAGCCAAGATTGGGCCAGATATGGCTACACCTTC.

The V gene is TRBV29-1, the J gene TRBJ2-6, with D possibly TRBD1 on 6 matching bases. V gave up 3 bases and J gave up 11 bases, with 8 bases separating them. Germline lookup yields CDR1 SQVTM and CDR2 ANQGSEA. The length of the CDR3 is 11 residues. The CDR3 DNA sequence: TGCAGCGTTGATGGGGGCGACGTCCTGACTTTC. Amino acids: CSVDGGDVLTF.

This clone was observed a single time. The chain combines TRBV7-8 with TRBJ2-5; D might be TRBD2 (6 bases). Trimming stripped 5 bases from V and 5 bases from J, with 12 bases between. Germline V gene lookup returns CDR1 SGHVS and CDR2 FQNEAQ. The CDR3 length is 13 residues. In DNA, the CDR3 is TGTGCCAGCAGCCTGGGAGGTCCCGAGACCCAGTACTTC. Amino acids: CASSLGGPETQYF.

J is TRBJ1-2 and V is TRBV28; no firm D call. This CDR3 has 13 amino acids. Germline CDR1 and CDR2: MDHEN and SYDVKM. The germline V and J ends were trimmed by 3 bases and 5 bases, with 10 bases remaining between them. CDR3 in amino acids: CASSLRAVYGYTF. CDR3 nucleotide sequence: TGTGCCAGCAGTTTGAGGGCTGTTTATGGCTACACCTTC.